The 22 T cell receptor beta chains given below trace back to one sample, sequenced in a study of cytomegalovirus exposure and HLA in healthy donors. Primers for the PCR totalled 60 Vbeta and 13 Jbeta. Assay used: immunoSEQ multiplex PCR; TCRdb lists only in-frame clones, some missing. The sample consists of roughly 170,000 clones, roughly 84% of them appearing once. Sequenced input: PBMCs. These receptors were taken from a girl aged 2 to 9 in good health and CMV-seropositive.

This chain links TRBV9 with TRBJ2-5; a weak D match, TRBD2 (7 bases). The V and J ends lost 4 bases and 0 bases respectively, with 13 bases between them. The CDR3 is 15 residues long. Germline values: CDR1 SGDLS, CDR2 YYNGEE. CDR3 protein: CASSLSGTYQETQYF. CDR3 DNA sequence: TGTGCCAGCAGCTTAAGCGGGACATACCAAGAGACCCAGTACTTC.

This sequence joins TRBV7-9 and TRBJ2-3; D not resolved. V was clipped by 2 bases and J by 0 bases, with 12 bases between them. The germline gives CDR1 SEHNR, CDR2 FQNEAQ (reference sequence). The CDR3 consists of 16 residues. CDR3 nucleotide sequence: TGTGCCAGCAGCTTACGCGCGGAGACTAGCACAGATACGCAGTATTTT. This sequence encodes CASSLRAETSTDTQYF.

In nucleotides, the CDR3 is TGTGCCAGCAGCTACTTGGAGAACCCGTACGAGCAGTACTTC. Protein product: CASSYLENPYEQYF. The chain uses TRBV7-8 and TRBJ2-7; D is uncertain. Trimming pared 4 bases from V and 4 bases from J, leaving 14 bases between. CDR1 and CDR2 from the germline V gene are SGHVS and FQNEAQ. The CDR3 covers 14 residues.

The rearrangement joins TRBV7-9 to TRBJ2-5, with 10 bases identical to TRBD2. V was pared by 5 bases and J by 5 bases, with 14 bases of the junction left unmatched. The CDR3 runs to 17 residues. CDR1 is SEHNR, CDR2 FQNEAQ, per germline (reference sequence). The CDR3 region is CASSRGGASGSRETQYF. For the CDR3, the DNA is TGTGCCAGCAGCCGTGGAGGGGCTAGCGGGAGTCGGGAGACCCAGTACTTC.

The chain is built from TRBV6-5 and TRBJ1-1; D is uncertain. Germline V gene data show CDR1 as MNHEY and CDR2 as SVGAGI. The CDR3 sequence is 13 residues long. V was clipped by 4 bases and J by 0 bases, with 6 bases between them. The CDR3 DNA reads as TGTGCCAGCAGTTCCACATTGAACACTGAAGCTTTCTTT. Translation: CASSSTLNTEAFF.

The rearrangement links TRBV5-1 to TRBJ2-7; D unclear. The CDR3 has 14 amino acids. Germline CDR1 reads SGHRS; CDR2 reads YFSETQ. The V and J ends lost 0 bases and 2 bases respectively, with 9 bases between them. CDR3 bases: TGCGCCAGCAGCTTGGGCCGGGTTACCTACGAGCAGTACTTC. This codes for CASSLGRVTYEQYF.

The chain has TRBV27 and TRBJ2-2; 9 positions match TRBD2. The junction had 5 bases not matched to a gene; V was cut back by 2 bases and J by 7 bases. The CDR3 loop spans 15 amino acids. Germline-derived CDR1 and CDR2 are MNHEY and SMNVEV (reference sequence). CDR3 sequence reads: CASSLAGGPDGELFF. CDR3 nucleotides: TGTGCCAGCAGTTTAGCGGGAGGGCCTGACGGGGAGCTGTTTTTT.

The rearrangement joins TRBV7-2 to TRBJ2-7; 7 bases align to TRBD2. CDR3 length: 14 amino acids. Looked up from germline, CDR1 is SGHTA and CDR2 is FQGNSA. V was clipped by 6 bases and J by 2 bases; unmatched bases: 7. The CDR3 here is CASSLERGPYEQYF. CDR3 bases: TGTGCCAGCAGTCTTGAGCGGGGACCCTACGAGCAGTACTTC.

The chain recombines TRBV30 with TRBJ1-2; possibly TRBD1 for D (5 bases). The V end lost 5 bases, the J end lost 8 bases, and 12 bases lay between the germline ends. CDR1 and CDR2 from the germline V gene are GTSNPN and SVGIG (reference sequence). CDR3 length: 11 residues. CDR3 loop: CAWRQTSGYTF. The CDR3 nucleotides are TGTGCCTGGCGACAGACCTCGGGCTACACCTTC.

This clone was seen just once. The CDR3 loop reads CAISEFGQASYGYTF. The CDR3 nucleotides read TGTGCCATCAGTGAGTTTGGACAGGCTAGTTATGGCTACACCTTC. The chain joins TRBV10-3 to TRBJ1-2; 7 bases agree with TRBD1. V lost 1 base to trimming and J lost 5 bases; unmatched junction nucleotides: 7. The germline gives CDR1 ENHRY, CDR2 SYGVKD. CDR3 size: 15 residues.

Only a few counts were recorded for this clone. The chain couples TRBV4-1 to TRBJ2-7; 7 bases are a match to TRBD1. Germline V gives CDR1 MGHRA, CDR2 YSYEKL. This CDR3 contains 16 residues. The trim removed 3 bases at V and 0 bases at J, leaving 8 bases unmatched. The DNA for the CDR3 is TGCGCCAGCAGCCATCTTGGACAGGATCTCTCCTACGAGCAGTACTTC. This gives the protein CASSHLGQDLSYEQYF.

The chain is built from TRBV7-2 and TRBJ1-2; maybe TRBD1 (5 bases). The CDR3 loop spans 16 amino acids. V was trimmed by 3 bases and J by 7 bases, leaving 21 bases between them. CDR1 is SGHTA, CDR2 FQGNSA, per germline. The CDR3 DNA follows: TGTGCCAGCAGCTTTGGAGCGAACAGGCGGGAATCTGGCTACACCTTC. Its protein product is CASSFGANRRESGYTF.

The rearrangement links TRBV10-3 to TRBJ1-2; no clear D. Germline V lookup: CDR1 ENHRY, CDR2 SYGVKD. V was shortened by 9 bases and J by 2 bases, with 13 bases between the two germline ends. The length of the CDR3 is 13 residues. The CDR3 protein is CAIGLPPNYGYTF. The CDR3 bases are TGTGCCATTGGTCTACCCCCGAACTATGGCTACACCTTC.

The CDR3 sequence: CASSLSTAVNEKLFF. The CDR3 region has the DNA TGCGCCAGCAGCTTAAGTACAGCCGTTAATGAAAAACTGTTTTTT. V is TRBV5-1 and J is TRBJ1-4; D remains unclear. Trimming pared 2 bases from V and 4 bases from J, leaving 12 bases between. Per germline, CDR1 SGHRS and CDR2 YFSETQ. The CDR3 is made up of 15 amino acids. The full variable domain, with the rest looked up from reference TRBV5-1 and TRBJ1-4, is KAGVTQTPRYLIKTRGQQVTLSCSPISGHRSVSWYQQTPGQGLQFLFEYFSETQRNKGNFPGRFSGRQFSNSRSEMNVSTLELGDSALYLCASSLSTAVNEKLFFGSGTQLSVL.

The chain uses TRBV11-3 and TRBJ1-1, with TRBD1 identical over 7 bases. V lost 0 bases to trimming and J lost 9 bases; unmatched junction nucleotides: 4. The CDR3 contains 13 residues. Looked up from germline, CDR1 is SGHNT and CDR2 is YENEEA. The CDR3 DNA is TGTGCCAGCAGCTTAGAGATGACAGGGAAAGCTTTCTTT. It codes for CASSLEMTGKAFF.

J is TRBJ2-2 and V is TRBV7-3, with 9 bases fitting TRBD2. CDR1 and CDR2 (germline): SGHTA, FQGTGA. The V segment lost 5 bases and the J segment 1 base; nucleotides outside the gene matches: 5. This CDR3 comprises 16 residues. The CDR3, as DNA: TGTGCCAGCAGCCTAGTAGCGGGAGAGAACACCGGGGAGCTGTTTTTT. Amino acids: CASSLVAGENTGELFF.

The chain combines TRBV7-3 with TRBJ1-1; 7 bases match TRBD1. The germline CDR1 and CDR2 sequences are SGHTA and FQGTGA. With 5 bases clipped from V and 0 bases from J, the junction kept 15 bases outside the gene matches. The CDR3 consists of 18 residues. CDR3 sequence reads: CASSLERQGLGMNTEAFF. The CDR3 DNA sequence: TGTGCCAGCAGCCTCGAGCGACAGGGCCTAGGAATGAACACTGAAGCTTTCTTT.

The chain couples TRBV25-1 to TRBJ1-1; a possible D gene is TRBD1 (6 bases). Per the germline V gene, CDR1 is MGHDK and CDR2 is SYGVNS. This CDR3 has 13 amino acids. V was shortened by 7 bases and J by 7 bases, with 16 bases between the two germline ends. CDR3 loop: CASTTGTTNEAFF. In DNA, the CDR3 is TGTGCCAGCACCACCGGGACAACGAATGAAGCTTTCTTT.

J is TRBJ2-1 and V is TRBV10-3; D remains unclear. CDR3 length equals 12 residues. V shed 7 bases and J shed 4 bases, with 8 bases lying between them. Germline V CDR1 and CDR2: ENHRY, SYGVKD. CDR3 nucleotide sequence: TGTGCCATCACTGACTCTTACAATGAGCAGTTCTTC. It encodes CAITDSYNEQFF.

This chain uses TRBV4-1 with TRBJ2-1; 10 bases align to TRBD2. CDR1 and CDR2 (germline): MGHRA, YSYEKL. The CDR3 has 19 amino acids. The V gene end was trimmed by 3 bases and the J gene end by 10 bases; junction bases not matched to a gene: 21. The CDR3 DNA follows: TGCGCCAGCAGCCACGGACTAGCGGTCCTTGAACTTGCCGGGGGGGAGCAGTTCTTC. It yields the protein CASSHGLAVLELAGGEQFF.

The V and J genes are TRBV6-5 and TRBJ2-2; D possibly corresponds to TRBD1 (6 bases). V lost 6 bases, J lost 8 bases, and 19 bases lay in between. This CDR3 region has 15 residues. From germline, CDR1 is MNHEY and CDR2 SVGAGI. The chain's CDR3 is CASRGTKVLGGELFF. CDR3 bases: TGTGCCAGCAGGGGGACAAAGGTCCTTGGGGGGGAGCTGTTTTTT.

The chain couples TRBV5-1 to TRBJ1-1, with D unresolved. Trimming stripped 0 bases from V and 6 bases from J, with 15 bases between. The germline gives CDR1 SGHRS, CDR2 YFSETQ. This CDR3 is built from 15 residues. CDR3 residues: CASSLARARGSEAFF. The DNA for the CDR3 is TGCGCCAGCAGCTTGGCCCGCGCAAGAGGATCTGAAGCTTTCTTT.